Following are 30 T cell receptor beta chains from one sample sequenced in a study of cytomegalovirus exposure and HLA in healthy donors. PCR used 60 Vbeta primers and 13 Jbeta primers. Clones were read by immunoSEQ multiplex PCR, and TCRdb kept only the in-frame ones, dropping some. The repertoire holds around 100,000 clones, with around 75% as singletons. The sample was PBMCs. These receptors all come from a woman in her 30s in good health and CMV-seronegative.

The chain links TRBV29-1 to TRBJ2-7; tentative D call: TRBD1 (5 bases). CDR1 and CDR2 (germline): SQVTM, ANQGSEA. The CDR3 is 12 amino acids. Trimming removed 6 bases from V and 0 bases from J, with 9 bases in between. Here the CDR3 DNA reads TGCAGCGTACAGGTCAGCTCCTACGAGCAGTACTTC. This sequence encodes CSVQVSSYEQYF.

In nucleotides, the CDR3 is TGTGCCAGCAGTTACTCGGGGAGGATCACTGAAGCTTTCTTT. Translated, it gives CASSYSGRITEAFF. The rearrangement uses TRBV6-5 and TRBJ1-1; D ambiguous. V shed 0 bases and J shed 4 bases, with 9 bases lying between them. Germline loops: CDR1 MNHEY, CDR2 SVGAGI. This CDR3 is 14 amino acids long.

The chain employs TRBV5-6 and TRBJ2-2; D uncertain. The length of the CDR3 is 17 residues. Per the germline V gene, CDR1 is SGHDT and CDR2 is YYEEEE. V was trimmed by 4 bases and J by 1 base, leaving 17 bases between them. The CDR3, as DNA: TGTGCCAGCAGCGAAAGCCTATCCATCTGGAACACCGGGGAGCTGTTTTTT. Translated, it gives CASSESLSIWNTGELFF.

This clone was seen only a few times. The identical CDR3 is also encoded by other nucleotide sequences in the sample. The chain employs TRBV9 and TRBJ1-1, with D possibly being TRBD1 (6 bases). The CDR3 loop spans 16 amino acids. From germline, CDR1 is SGDLS and CDR2 YYNGEE. Trimming took 4 bases from V and 2 from J, leaving 18 bases between them. The CDR3: CASSPRQGRINTEAFF. The CDR3 nucleotides read TGTGCCAGCAGCCCCCGTCAGGGGCGGATAAACACTGAAGCTTTCTTT.

The chain is built from TRBV27 and TRBJ1-1; no reliable D call. Trimming pared 5 bases from V and 1 base from J, leaving 11 bases between. CDR1 is MNHEY and CDR2 is SMNVEV in the germline V gene (reference sequence). CDR3 length equals 14 residues. The CDR3 DNA reads TGTGCCAGCAGTGACATCGGTGGGAACACTGAAGCTTTCTTT. This translates into CASSDIGGNTEAFF.

J is TRBJ1-2 and V is TRBV19; D remains unclear. The CDR3 consists of 13 residues. Germline CDR1 LNHDA, CDR2 SQIVND (reference sequence). The V gene lost 3 bases and the J gene lost 3 bases, with 8 bases spanning the gap. DNA of the CDR3: TGTGCCAGTAGTATGTCAACAGACTATGGCTACACCTTC. Protein: CASSMSTDYGYTF.

This sequence joins TRBV2 and TRBJ1-1; D call uncertain. The V end lost 3 bases, the J end lost 4 bases, and 9 bases lay between the germline ends. CDR3 length: 13 amino acids. Germline lookup yields CDR1 SNHLY and CDR2 FYNNEI. The CDR3 is CASSDTTVTEAFF. In nucleotides, the CDR3 is TGTGCCAGCAGTGACACCACGGTCACTGAAGCTTTCTTT. Full variable domain (outside the CDR3, taken from reference TRBV2 and TRBJ1-1): EPEVTQTPSHQVTQMGQEVILRCVPISNHLYFYWYRQILGQKVEFLVSFYNNEISEKSEIFDDQFSVERPDGSNFTLKIRSTKLEDSAMYFCASSDTTVTEAFFGQGTRLTVV.

The chain carries TRBV2 and TRBJ1-1; 10 bases map to TRBD1. The germline CDR1 and CDR2 sequences are SNHLY and FYNNEI. There are 15 residues in the CDR3. The junction had 9 bases not matched to a gene; V was cut back by 4 bases and J by 7 bases. Here the CDR3 DNA reads TGTGCCAGCAGTGTGATTGTGGGACAGGGGTTTGAAGCTTTCTTT. Protein: CASSVIVGQGFEAFF. Full variable domain (missing parts from reference TRBV2 and TRBJ1-1): EPEVTQTPSHQVTQMGQEVILRCVPISNHLYFYWYRQILGQKVEFLVSFYNNEISEKSEIFDDQFSVERPDGSNFTLKIRSTKLEDSAMYFCASSVIVGQGFEAFFGQGTRLTVV.

About this clone: A junction boundary mismatches the germline segment, possibly from a read error. The sample contains more than one DNA sequence encoding this CDR3. The V call is TRBV5-6, the J call TRBJ1-1, with a weak D call TRBD1 (6 bases). The germline CDR1 and CDR2 sequences are SGHDT and YYEEEE. The length of the CDR3 is 15 residues. CDR3 protein: CASSLADRVDTEAFF. CDR3 in DNA: TGTGCCAGTAGCTTGGCGGACAGAGTAGACACTGAAGCTTTCTTT.

The V call is TRBV19, the J call TRBJ2-2, with 13 nucleotides matching TRBD2. Germline V lookup: CDR1 LNHDA, CDR2 SQIVND (reference sequence). CDR3 length: 18 residues. Unmatched junction bases numbered 5, after V lost 0 bases and J lost 4 bases. CDR3 protein: CASSIERLAGGGTGELFF. The CDR3 DNA is TGTGCCAGTAGTATAGAGAGACTAGCGGGGGGAGGCACCGGGGAGCTGTTTTTT.

The chain uses TRBV4-1 and TRBJ1-2; 8 nucleotides match TRBD1. The CDR3 consists of 15 residues. V lost 1 base and J lost 1; bases outside the gene matches: 2. Germline values: CDR1 MGHRA, CDR2 YSYEKL. The CDR3 sequence is CASSQGTGNNYGYTF. CDR3 sequence (DNA): TGCGCCAGCAGCCAAGGGACAGGGAATAACTATGGCTACACCTTC.

V gene TRBV6-5 combines with J gene TRBJ2-7; D is unresolved. The CDR3 runs 11 residues. With 8 bases removed from V and 2 bases from J, the gap between germline ends came to 7 bases. The V gene's germline CDR1 is MNHEY and CDR2 SVGAGI. The CDR3: CASSGPYEQYF. The CDR3 DNA reads TGTGCCAGCTCGGGTCCCTACGAGCAGTACTTC.

The chain has TRBV5-8 and TRBJ2-2; D might be TRBD1 (6 bases). The germline V gene encodes CDR1 SGHTS and CDR2 YDEGEE. There are 17 residues in the CDR3. V was cut by 6 bases and J by 7 bases, with 25 bases left in between. The DNA for the CDR3 is TGTGCCAGCACCTGGGGCGTAAGACAGGCCTCCAGCGGGGAGCTGTTTTTT. As protein: CASTWGVRQASSGELFF.

The chain carries TRBV15 and TRBJ1-2; a possible D gene is TRBD1 (6 bases). V dropped 5 bases and J dropped 14 bases, with 18 bases sitting between them. The germline gives CDR1 LNHNV, CDR2 YYDKDF (reference sequence). The CDR3 is 12 amino acids. CDR3 sequence (DNA): TGTGCCACCAGCCGCAACAGGGCCCGGCGAACCTTC. Translated: CATSRNRARRTF.

The rearrangement links TRBV7-6 to TRBJ2-5; 13 positions match TRBD2. Trimming took 3 bases from V and 5 from J; bases not matched to a gene: 6. The CDR3 sequence is 16 residues long. CDR1 is SGHVS and CDR2 is FNYEAQ in the germline V gene. CDR3 sequence (DNA): TGTGCCAGCAGCTTGGGACTAGCGGGAACTCGGGAGACCCAGTACTTC. Translation: CASSLGLAGTRETQYF.

This chain connects TRBV2 to TRBJ2-3; D possibly corresponds to TRBD1 (6 bases). The CDR3 loop spans 13 amino acids. V was cut by 7 bases and J by 3 bases, with 11 bases left in between. The germline gives CDR1 SNHLY, CDR2 FYNNEI. The CDR3 reads CASNRELTDTQYF. The CDR3, as DNA: TGTGCCAGCAACAGGGAGTTGACAGATACGCAGTATTTT. Using reference TRBV2 and TRBJ2-3 for the parts outside the CDR3, the full variable domain is EPEVTQTPSHQVTQMGQEVILRCVPISNHLYFYWYRQILGQKVEFLVSFYNNEISEKSEIFDDQFSVERPDGSNFTLKIRSTKLEDSAMYFCASNRELTDTQYFGPGTRLTVL.

The rearrangement uses TRBV6-1 and TRBJ1-1; 7 bases fit TRBD1. This CDR3 region has 14 residues. Germline V gives CDR1 MNHNS, CDR2 SASEGT. The V gene end was trimmed by 8 bases and the J gene end by 5 bases; junction bases not matched to a gene: 11. The CDR3 DNA sequence: TGTGCCAGCGTTCGGGCAGGGGGAGGAACTGAAGCTTTCTTT. This codes for CASVRAGGGTEAFF.

This chain connects TRBV4-3 to TRBJ1-4, with D possibly matching TRBD1 (6 bases). The CDR3 contains 13 residues. Between the trimmed V and J ends, which lost 4 bases and 6 bases, there was a span of 9 bases. The V gene's germline CDR1 is LGHNA and CDR2 YSLEER. Written as DNA, the CDR3 is TGCGCCAGCAGCCCAGGGGTTTATGAAAAACTGTTTTTT. This translates into CASSPGVYEKLFF.

A few counts support this clone. This chain connects TRBV9 to TRBJ2-4, with D unresolved. This CDR3 has 13 residues. The germline V and J ends were trimmed by 3 bases and 9 bases, with 13 bases remaining between them. The V gene's germline CDR1 is SGDLS and CDR2 YYNGEE. CDR3 nucleotide sequence: TGTGCCAGCAGCGACGGCGGCCATAGCATTCAGTACTTC. The encoded protein is CASSDGGHSIQYF.

The V and J genes are TRBV1 and TRBJ2-2; the listed D gene, TRBD1, was not tested against the DNA. TRBV1 is assigned pseudogene status. The CDR3 runs 14 residues. The CDR3 region has the DNA TGCACCAGCGGGGGCAGCTTGAACACCGGGGAGCTGTTTTTT. As protein: CTSGGSLNTGELFF.

The V gene is TRBV2, the J gene TRBJ2-7; perhaps TRBD1 as D (5 bases). The V end was cut by 6 bases, the J end by 3 bases, with 12 bases between. Germline CDR1 and CDR2: SNHLY and FYNNEI. CDR3 length: 13 residues. The CDR3 region is CASRNTGDYEQYF. The CDR3 DNA is TGTGCCAGCAGGAATACAGGAGACTACGAGCAGTACTTC.

V and J are TRBV30 and TRBJ2-7; 11 nucleotides match TRBD2. This CDR3 spans 15 amino acids. The junction had 6 bases not matched to a gene; V was cut back by 1 base and J by 4 bases. Germline lookup yields CDR1 GTSNPN and CDR2 SVGIG (reference sequence). CDR3 region: CAWSGASGRLYEQYF. The CDR3 DNA reads as TGTGCCTGGAGTGGGGCTAGCGGGAGGTTGTACGAGCAGTACTTC.

This clone came up once. The V call is TRBV25-1, the J call TRBJ2-6; possibly TRBD2 for D (5 bases). Trimming took off 0 bases at V and 1 base at J, with 7 bases between the two ends. In germline, CDR1 is MGHDK, CDR2 SYGVNS. CDR3 length equals 16 residues. The CDR3, as DNA: TGTGCCAGCAGTGAATATGAGGGTTCTGGGGCCAACGTCCTGACTTTC. This gives the protein CASSEYEGSGANVLTF.

The rearrangement uses TRBV4-1 and TRBJ1-5; the D is unclear. The germline V and J ends were trimmed by 0 bases and 7 bases, with 10 bases remaining between them. The CDR3 length is 14 residues. CDR1 is MGHRA and CDR2 is YSYEKL in the germline V gene. The CDR3, as DNA: TGCGCCAGCAGCCAAGATCTCGGGAAGCAGCCCCAGCATTTT. It is translated as CASSQDLGKQPQHF.

This clone has just one count. This chain uses TRBV2 with TRBJ2-2; TRBD1 matches 7 bases. The V and J ends lost 6 bases and 3 bases, in that order; junction bases with no gene match: 10. Germline values: CDR1 SNHLY, CDR2 FYNNEI. The CDR3 spans 16 residues. The CDR3 sequence is CASSKQMGQYTGELFF. DNA for the CDR3: TGTGCCAGCAGCAAACAGATGGGACAGTACACCGGGGAGCTGTTTTTT.

V gene TRBV6-5 combines with J gene TRBJ2-3; TRBD2 matches at 9 bases. Germline lookup yields CDR1 MNHEY and CDR2 SVGAGI. The CDR3 covers 14 residues. Unmatched junction bases numbered 10, after V lost 7 bases and J lost 8 bases. CDR3 in amino acids: CASTPSGTGSTQYF. DNA for the CDR3: TGTGCCAGCACTCCTAGCGGGACCGGTTCTACGCAGTATTTT.

CDR3 amino acids: CASSEALTSNTGELFF. In DNA, the CDR3 is TGTGCCAGCAGTGAAGCGCTGACATCAAACACCGGGGAGCTGTTTTTT. The rearrangement joins TRBV6-1 to TRBJ2-2; the D is unclear. V dropped 0 bases and J dropped 2 bases, with 10 bases sitting between them. Germline V gene data show CDR1 as MNHNS and CDR2 as SASEGT. The CDR3 is made up of 16 amino acids.

The V and J genes are TRBV6-1 and TRBJ2-7; D possibly corresponds to TRBD1 (6 bases). Between the trimmed V and J ends, which lost 6 bases and 1 base, there was a span of 16 bases. The CDR3 is 15 amino acids. Looked up from germline, CDR1 is MNHNS and CDR2 is SASEGT. The CDR3, as DNA: TGTGCCAGCAGCCCGCGACAGGATAAGTCCTACGAGCAGTACTTC. Residues: CASSPRQDKSYEQYF.

The rearrangement joins TRBV27 to TRBJ2-3; D uncertain. CDR1 is MNHEY and CDR2 is SMNVEV in the germline V gene (reference sequence). Trimming left V 1 base short and J 3 bases short, with 11 bases between. CDR3 length: 15 amino acids. The CDR3 DNA reads TGTGCCAGCAGTTTATGGATGGGCGTTACAGATACGCAGTATTTT. Its translation is CASSLWMGVTDTQYF.

The V and J genes are TRBV6-5 and TRBJ2-3, with D perhaps matching TRBD2 (6 bases). CDR1 MNHEY and CDR2 SVGAGI come from the germline V gene. Between the trimmed V and J ends, which lost 5 bases and 0 bases, there was a span of 12 bases. The CDR3 length is 15 residues. The CDR3 DNA reads as TGTGCCAGCAGTCTTAGCGGATTCAGCACAGATACGCAGTATTTT. It is translated as CASSLSGFSTDTQYF.